What follows are 11 T cell receptor beta chains derived from one specimen sequenced in a study of beta chain features in type 1 diabetes. Study conclusions and caveats: All four CD4+ subsets from Type 1 diabetes patients carried moderately but significantly shorter TCRB CDR3s.

The study reverse transcribed the entire isolated RNA, so it sequenced expressed TCRB transcripts. Clones were read by immunoSEQ multiplex PCR, and TCRdb kept only the in-frame ones, dropping some. The table records about 160,000 clones, 6.5% to 8.5% of them present only once. The antigens of these receptors remain unknown. The material sequenced was central memory CD4+ T cells from blood. The receptors were gathered from a woman aged 18-29 years with type 1 diabetes.

This clone was picked up a small number of times. The J gene is TRBJ2-2, the V gene TRBV15; TRBD1 aligns across 8 bases. CDR3 size: 16 residues. J was trimmed by 4 bases and V by 1 base; bases with no gene match: 5. Germline V gene sequence: CDR1 LNHNV, CDR2 YYDKDF (reference sequence). The CDR3 coding sequence is TGTGCCACCAGCAGAGCCAGGGGGCAGGGCACCGGGGAGCTGTTTTTT. Residues: CATSRARGQGTGELFF.

This clone has a handful of counts. V is TRBV5-1 and J is TRBJ2-7, with 7 bases that match TRBD1. The CDR3 totals 15 residues. Trimming took 3 bases from V and 4 from J; bases not matched to a gene: 10. Germline CDR1 SGHRS, CDR2 YFSETQ. In DNA, the CDR3 is TGCGCCAGCAGCTCCACAGGGGTTCGTCGGTACGAGCAGTACTTC. This codes for CASSSTGVRRYEQYF.

This clone was counted at least ten times. The chain employs TRBV5-1 and TRBJ2-3, with no clear D. CDR3 size: 13 residues. Germline CDR1 reads SGHRS; CDR2 reads YFSETQ. V was shortened by 0 bases and J by 1 base, with 3 bases between the two germline ends. In nucleotides, the CDR3 is TGCGCCAGCAGCTTGGCGGGCACAGATACGCAGTATTTT. Its protein is CASSLAGTDTQYF.

J is TRBJ2-1 and V is TRBV5-4, with 10 bases identical to TRBD1. The ends lost 2 bases at V and 7 bases at J; junction bases unmatched: 3. The CDR3 sequence is 14 residues long. Germline V gene data show CDR1 as SGHNT and CDR2 as YYREEE (reference sequence). The CDR3 sequence: CASSLQGQGNEQFF. The CDR3 DNA reads TGTGCCAGCAGCTTACAGGGACAGGGGAATGAGCAGTTCTTC.

The rearrangement links TRBV5-1 to TRBJ2-7; 7 bases are a match to TRBD2. This CDR3 has 13 residues. V gave up 7 bases and J gave up 0 bases; unmatched junction bases: 4. The germline gives CDR1 SGHRS, CDR2 YFSETQ. The CDR3 loop reads CASRASGSYEQYF. Written as DNA, the CDR3 is TGCGCCAGCCGGGCTAGCGGCTCCTACGAGCAGTACTTC. Full variable domain (missing parts from reference TRBV5-1 and TRBJ2-7): KAGVTQTPRYLIKTRGQQVTLSCSPISGHRSVSWYQQTPGQGLQFLFEYFSETQRNKGNFPGRFSGRQFSNSRSEMNVSTLELGDSALYLCASRASGSYEQYFGPGTRLTVT.

This clone turned up a few times. J is TRBJ2-3 and V is TRBV6-1; D not certain. The CDR3 covers 14 residues. Trimming left V 2 bases short and J 1 base short, with 7 bases between. Germline V gene sequence: CDR1 MNHNS, CDR2 SASEGT. CDR3 in amino acids: CASSETSGTDTQYF. CDR3 nucleotide sequence: TGTGCCAGCAGTGAAACATCCGGCACAGATACGCAGTATTTT.

This clone was counted a few times. The chain is built from TRBV9 and TRBJ1-3; D is undetermined. Germline V gene sequence: CDR1 SGDLS, CDR2 YYNGEE. The CDR3 length is 10 residues. Trimming took off 6 bases at V and 4 bases at J, with 2 bases between the two ends. The CDR3 here is CASTGNTIYF. The CDR3 nucleotides read TGTGCCAGCACGGGAAACACCATATATTTT.

V usage is TRBV19 and J usage is TRBJ2-7; TRBD1 matches at 7 bases. Losses at the gene ends were 9 bases for V and 0 bases for J; bases not matched to a gene: 11. Germline-derived CDR1 and CDR2 are LNHDA and SQIVND (reference sequence). CDR3 length: 15 amino acids. The CDR3 sequence is CASTPGQAASYEQYF. The CDR3 nucleotides read TGTGCCAGCACCCCCGGACAGGCCGCCTCCTACGAGCAGTACTTC.

This clone turned up a few times. This chain joins TRBV30 and TRBJ2-1; D perhaps matches TRBD2 (6 bases). With 3 bases removed from V and 0 bases from J, the gap between germline ends came to 15 bases. CDR1 GTSNPN and CDR2 SVGIG come from the germline V gene (reference sequence). The CDR3 totals 16 residues. This CDR3 is CAWRSPLASSYNEQFF. The CDR3 nucleotides are TGTGCCTGGAGATCCCCCCTAGCGAGCTCCTACAATGAGCAGTTCTTC.

A note on this clone: The sample contains more than one DNA sequence encoding this CDR3. The DNA for the CDR3 is TGTGCCAGCAGTCCGGACAGGGTTTCGTACGAGCAGTACTTC. This gives the protein CASSPDRVSYEQYF. The V call is TRBV27, the J call TRBJ2-7; 8 bases agree with TRBD1. Trimming cost V 5 bases and J 4 bases; bases outside gene matches: 7. The CDR3 consists of 14 residues. Germline values: CDR1 MNHEY, CDR2 SMNVEV (reference sequence).

This sequence joins TRBV28 and TRBJ2-7; 9 bases fit TRBD2. Looked up from germline, CDR1 is MDHEN and CDR2 is SYDVKM. Trimming cost V 1 base and J 7 bases; bases outside gene matches: 8. The CDR3 has 15 residues. Written as DNA, the CDR3 is TGTGCCAGCAGTTTATCGTTAAGCGGGAGGAGAGAGCAGTACTTC. It translates to CASSLSLSGRREQYF. Full variable domain (remainder filled in from reference TRBV28 and TRBJ2-7): DVKVTQSSRYLVKRTGEKVFLECVQDMDHENMFWYRQDPGLGLRLIYFSYDVKMKEKGDIPEGYSVSREKKERFSLILESASTNQTSMYLCASSLSLSGRREQYFGPGTRLTVT.